This TCR beta chain was observed in a study of blood T cell repertoires in COVID-19. About the research overall: Some COVID-19 samples were acute and others convalescent; all came from the United States, Italy and Spain. Sources were T cells, B-cell-depleted T cells, or PBMCs; the material itself was cDNA or gDNA.

In the study's own analysis: Estimation of nucleated cell counts was performed using reference gene primer amplification. TCRdb's copy holds only in-frame clones and misses some; the assay was immunoSEQ multiplex PCR. The DNA gave D and trimming, while V, J and clone size come from that table. The repertoire holds roughly 28,000 clones, with over 75% as singletons. There are 16 residues in the CDR3. The V gene's germline CDR1 is SGHRS and CDR2 YFSETQ. V shed 4 bases and J 3 bases; nucleotides not matched to a gene: 6. The receptor was derived from a man in his 70s with acute or convalescent COVID-19. Sequencing was done on a sample of peripheral blood. The V and J genes are TRBV5-1 and TRBJ2-3, with TRBD1 matching over 12 bases. CDR3 region: CASSGTGGLGTDTQYF. The CDR3 nucleotides are TGCGCCAGCAGCGGGACAGGGGGCCTGGGAACAGATACGCAGTATTTT.